This TCR beta chain is from a study of blood T cell repertoires in COVID-19. Background on the study: The United States, Italy and Spain were the sources of the acute and convalescent COVID-19 samples. The analysed material was cDNA or gDNA that came from T cells, B-cell-depleted T cells, or PBMCs.

Authors' processing steps: By means of reference gene primer amplification, nucleated cell counts were estimated. The method was immunoSEQ multiplex PCR; TCRdb's version includes in-frame clones alone and lacks a portion of them. V and J calls and clone size follow that table, whereas D and trimming were derived from the DNA. The data hold tens of thousands of clones, with 87% observed a single time. The CDR3 loop spans 16 amino acids. With 0 bases removed from V and 10 bases from J, the gap between germline ends came to 19 bases. The receptor was derived from a man between 45 and 60 years old with active COVID-19. V and J are TRBV5-3 and TRBJ1-4, with D possibly matching TRBD1 (5 bases). TRBV5-3 is treated as an ORF (open reading frame) with a function not yet certain. Sequenced input: peripheral blood. The CDR3 nucleotides read TGTGCCAGAAGCTTGGAGGGGACTCTCCAGGACGGAAAACTGTTTTTT. Protein product: CARSLEGTLQDGKLFF.